This section outlines one TCR beta chain sequence together with its context. The antigen is unknown. TCRdb redid the calling of the 5' RACE reads with MiXCR, one entry per CDR3 protein. Counted here are roughly 720,000 distinct CDR3 sequences, roughly 20% occurring once; the ten biggest clones make up approximately 14%. The sample originates from a study of identical twins. From germline, CDR1 is SGDLS and CDR2 YYNGEE. CDR3 length: 14 residues. V gave up 3 bases and J gave up 0 bases, with 6 bases separating them. General study results and limits: With monozygotic twins, out-of-frame TCR alpha sharing exceeded what models estimated.

The same sample was also studied in work on T cells expressing NK-cell markers.

The sequenced sample was PBMCs. The clonotype originates from a woman under 30 in good health. The chain couples TRBV9 to TRBJ2-2; unclear D gene. For the CDR3, the DNA is TGTGCCAGCAGCGGACGGACGAACACCGGGGAGCTGTTTTTT. It is translated as CASSGRTNTGELFF.